The rows below give T cell receptor beta chains drawn from one sample of a study of neurological immune-mediated disorders. TCRdb passed the 5' RACE reads through MiXCR, listing each CDR3 protein once. Among 50,000 or so distinct CDR3 sequences listed, around 3.6% were seen once. The sequenced material came from PBMCs. Receptors were obtained from a young man with multiple sclerosis. Both conserved end residues are part of each CDR3. Each record gives: V gene, J gene, CDR3 protein.

v_gene: TRBV10-3; j_gene: TRBJ2-7; CDR3aa: CAISGDGYEQYF
v_gene: TRBV7-2; j_gene: TRBJ2-1; CDR3aa: CASSFSSSSYNEQFF
v_gene: TRBV6-1; j_gene: TRBJ1-2; CDR3aa: CASSDQVTEGGYTF
v_gene: TRBV29-1; j_gene: TRBJ1-2; CDR3aa: CSVPGPDYGYTF
v_gene: TRBV20-1; j_gene: TRBJ2-1; CDR3aa: CSASGGATLKEQFF
v_gene: TRBV7-3; j_gene: TRBJ2-2; CDR3aa: CASSSDRVGTGELFF
v_gene: TRBV4-2; j_gene: TRBJ2-2; CDR3aa: CASSQDRTSVANTGELFF
v_gene: TRBV5-6; j_gene: TRBJ2-2; CDR3aa: CASSLGRPSRTGELFF
v_gene: TRBV28; j_gene: TRBJ1-2; CDR3aa: CASSFGGEDTF
v_gene: TRBV19; j_gene: TRBJ1-5; CDR3aa: CASSTGLNQPQHF
v_gene: TRBV27; j_gene: TRBJ1-1; CDR3aa: CASRKGAEAFF
v_gene: TRBV29-1; j_gene: TRBJ2-2; CDR3aa: CSVGGTGELFF
v_gene: TRBV28; j_gene: TRBJ1-4; CDR3aa: CASSFPRGDEKLFF
v_gene: TRBV10-2; j_gene: TRBJ2-1; CDR3aa: CASSESGLGDEQFF
v_gene: TRBV5-1; j_gene: TRBJ1-1; CDR3aa: CASSLQGFSEAFF
v_gene: TRBV7-2; j_gene: TRBJ1-6; CDR3aa: CASSLAGQGNSPLNF
v_gene: TRBV27; j_gene: TRBJ2-3; CDR3aa: CASSPLWDTQYF
v_gene: TRBV4-1; j_gene: TRBJ2-1; CDR3aa: CASSQDASGLSNEQFF
v_gene: TRBV6-5; j_gene: TRBJ1-1; CDR3aa: CASSYQTGTGAEAFF
v_gene: TRBV14; j_gene: TRBJ2-5; CDR3aa: CASSRRQETQYF
v_gene: TRBV5-1; j_gene: TRBJ2-7; CDR3aa: CASSPTRDSGNEQYF
v_gene: TRBV29-1; j_gene: TRBJ1-2; CDR3aa: CSVPAEGGQTF
v_gene: TRBV14; j_gene: TRBJ2-1; CDR3aa: CASSPRLGRGDSYNEQFF
v_gene: TRBV5-6; j_gene: TRBJ2-1; CDR3aa: CASRQDMAENEQFF
v_gene: TRBV5-6; j_gene: TRBJ2-2; CDR3aa: CASSFYAGQSGRAESGELFF
v_gene: TRBV7-2; j_gene: TRBJ2-2; CDR3aa: CASSLTGGSNTGELFF
v_gene: TRBV7-2; j_gene: TRBJ1-4; CDR3aa: CASSVTEKLFF
v_gene: TRBV6-5; j_gene: TRBJ1-1; CDR3aa: CASSRGLEAFF
v_gene: TRBV28; j_gene: TRBJ2-7; CDR3aa: CASSYINYEQYF
v_gene: TRBV27; j_gene: TRBJ2-5; CDR3aa: CASSSPRAGDVQTQYF
v_gene: TRBV29-1; j_gene: TRBJ2-2; CDR3aa: CSVGRGTGELFF
v_gene: TRBV5-1; j_gene: TRBJ1-1; CDR3aa: CASSLVSGGTEAFF
v_gene: TRBV9; j_gene: TRBJ2-7; CDR3aa: CASSGRGPTYEQYF
v_gene: TRBV30; j_gene: TRBJ2-7; CDR3aa: CAWTSGSFEQYF
v_gene: TRBV20-1; j_gene: TRBJ1-2; CDR3aa: CSARDTGGDDYGYTF
v_gene: TRBV20-1; j_gene: TRBJ2-7; CDR3aa: CSARVPSSYEQYF
v_gene: TRBV12-3/TRBV12-4; j_gene: TRBJ2-7; CDR3aa: CASSSSGGAYEQYF
v_gene: TRBV19; j_gene: TRBJ2-7; CDR3aa: CASSPRRTGHYEQYF